This record looks at one TCR beta chain sequence and its context. Collected material from alopecia areata patients comprised lesional scalp punch biopsies and peripheral blood. cDNA reverse transcribed from extracted RNA served as the sequencing template. Using immunoSEQ multiplex PCR, the repertoire was profiled, and TCRdb retains in-frame clones only, with some absent. Of 12,000 or so clones in the sample, around 60% were seen once. These data are taken from a study of CD8+ T cells in alopecia areata. CDR1 and CDR2 from the germline V gene are SGHDT and YYEEEE. The CDR3 is made up of 15 amino acids. V shed 4 bases and J 0 bases; nucleotides not matched to a gene: 4.

The V call is TRBV5-6, the J call TRBJ2-7, with 10 bases lining up with TRBD2. The sequenced material came from skin. This clonotype originated in a human donor with alopecia areata. Here the CDR3 reads CASSATSGVSYEQYF. Written as DNA, the CDR3 is TGTGCCAGCAGCGCTACTAGCGGGGTCTCCTACGAGCAGTACTTC.